The 19 T cell receptor beta chains below come from one sample, sequenced in a study of cytomegalovirus exposure and HLA in healthy donors. The PCR was carried out with 60 Vbeta primers and 13 Jbeta primers. Generated by immunoSEQ multiplex PCR, the TCRdb table keeps only in-frame clones and is missing some. In the table there are 150,000 to 200,000 clones, 82% of which are singletons. The sequencing sample was made of PBMCs. The receptors shown here come from a woman between 18 and 29 years old in good health and CMV-seronegative.

The V call is TRBV4-1, the J call TRBJ1-1, with no clear D. V lost 0 bases to trimming and J lost 1 base, with 21 bases between them. CDR1 and CDR2 (germline): MGHRA, YSYEKL. The CDR3 covers 19 residues. The CDR3 nucleotides read TGCGCCAGCAGCCAAGATCTCTTGAAGGCCGACTCATGGAACACTGAAGCTTTCTTT. It yields the protein CASSQDLLKADSWNTEAFF.

The chain couples TRBV27 to TRBJ1-2, with D possibly TRBD1 on 5 matching bases. Looked up from germline, CDR1 is MNHEY and CDR2 is SMNVEV (reference sequence). The CDR3 extends over 13 amino acids. Trimming shortened V by 2 bases and J by 8 bases, and 12 bases separated the two germline ends. Here the CDR3 reads CASSLQAGRGYTF. The CDR3 DNA reads TGTGCCAGCAGTTTACAGGCAGGGAGGGGCTACACCTTC.

The genes are TRBV27 and TRBJ2-7; 10 bases map to TRBD2. The CDR3 contains 15 residues. V was pared by 4 bases and J by 7 bases, with 10 bases of the junction left unmatched. Germline loops: CDR1 MNHEY, CDR2 SMNVEV (reference sequence). The CDR3 sequence: CASSSESGRAWEQYF. CDR3 sequence (DNA): TGTGCCAGCAGTTCCGAAAGCGGGAGGGCTTGGGAGCAGTACTTC.

About this clone itself: Mismatch with germline at one junction end may stem from a read error. This rearrangement joins TRBV5-6 to TRBJ2-2, with D possibly TRBD1 on 6 matching bases. The CDR3 sequence is 16 residues long. Germline V lookup: CDR1 SGHDT, CDR2 YYEEEE. The chain's CDR3 is CASSLDRQVSTGEPFF. The CDR3 DNA reads as TGTGCCAGCAGCTTGGATAGACAGGTATCCACCGGGGAGCCGTTTTTT.

The V gene is TRBV19, the J gene TRBJ2-2; possible D gene TRBD1, 5 bases. CDR3 length: 14 amino acids. Germline loops: CDR1 LNHDA, CDR2 SQIVND (reference sequence). V was clipped by 6 bases and J by 6 bases, with 14 bases between them. The CDR3 reads CASRTIQVAGELFF. As DNA, the CDR3 is TGTGCCAGTAGAACCATACAGGTGGCCGGGGAGCTGTTTTTT. The complete variable domain, with remaining parts taken from reference TRBV19 and TRBJ2-2, reads DGGITQSPKYLFRKEGQNVTLSCEQNLNHDAMYWYRQDPGQGLRLIYYSQIVNDFQKGDIAEGYSVSREKKESFPLTVTSAQKNPTAFYLCASRTIQVAGELFFGEGSRLTVL.

This chain joins TRBV27 and TRBJ2-7; a possible D gene is TRBD2 (5 bases). CDR3 size: 13 residues. CDR1 is MNHEY and CDR2 is SMNVEV in the germline V gene (reference sequence). The V end lost 2 bases, the J end lost 3 bases, and 8 bases lay between the germline ends. For the CDR3, the DNA is TGTGCCAGCAGTTTAAGAGGGAACTACGAGCAGTACGTC. Translation: CASSLRGNYEQYV.

This chain links TRBV10-1 with TRBJ2-3; no clear D gene. Germline values: CDR1 WNHNN, CDR2 SYGVQD (reference sequence). V shed 3 bases and J shed 1 base, with 11 bases lying between them. The CDR3 runs 15 residues. The CDR3 protein is CASSDPPAGTDTQYF. CDR3 nucleotides: TGCGCCAGCAGTGACCCACCGGCGGGCACAGATACGCAGTATTTT.

This chain joins TRBV28 and TRBJ2-7, with TRBD2 identical over 8 bases. V lost 5 bases to trimming and J lost 4 bases; unmatched junction nucleotides: 4. CDR1 is MDHEN and CDR2 is SYDVKM in the germline V gene. The CDR3 has 13 residues. DNA of the CDR3: TGTGCCAGCAGTGAAATAGCGGGATACGAGCAGTACTTC. Translation gives CASSEIAGYEQYF.

This clone was seen just once. This chain joins TRBV7-8 and TRBJ2-1; 9 bases are shared with TRBD2. V shed 5 bases and J 7 bases; nucleotides not matched to a gene: 15. This CDR3 region has 17 residues. Germline CDR1 SGHVS, CDR2 FQNEAQ. The CDR3 DNA follows: TGTGCCAGCAGCGAAGAAACGGGTAGCGGGAGTGTGAATGAGCAGTTCTTC. Protein: CASSEETGSGSVNEQFF.

The rearrangement links TRBV4-3 to TRBJ1-3; unclear D gene. Germline assignment: CDR1 LGHNA and CDR2 YSLEER. The CDR3 loop spans 16 amino acids. V lost 0 bases and J 4 bases, leaving 13 bases between the germline ends. The CDR3 region is CASSQDLIGSGNTIYF. Here the CDR3 DNA reads TGCGCCAGCAGCCAAGATCTTATCGGGTCCGGAAACACCATATATTTT.

The chain employs TRBV7-7 and TRBJ2-1; the D gene could be TRBD1 or TRBD2 (11 bases each). Germline V gives CDR1 SSHAT, CDR2 FNYEAQ (reference sequence). The CDR3 is 20 residues long. Trimming took off 5 bases at V and 7 bases at J, with 33 bases between the two ends. This chain's CDR3 is CASSHEFGTGGTSGRNEQFF. CDR3 bases: TGTGCCAGCAGCCACGAGTTCGGGACAGGGGGGACTAGCGGCCGTAATGAGCAGTTCTTC.

V gene TRBV6-6 combines with J gene TRBJ2-7; maybe TRBD1 (5 bases). The V end lost 5 bases, the J end lost 5 bases, and 19 bases lay between the germline ends. The CDR3 contains 15 residues. The germline CDR1 and CDR2 sequences are MNHNY and SVGAGI (reference sequence). The CDR3 loop is CASSNILVGAHEQYV. The CDR3 DNA follows: TGTGCCAGCAGTAATATCCTCGTAGGGGCCCACGAGCAGTACGTC.

As for this clone: A junction end diverges from the germline sequence, so it may reflect a read error. The chain combines TRBV4-1 with TRBJ1-1; maybe TRBD1 (5 bases). The length of the CDR3 is 17 residues. The germline gives CDR1 MGHRA, CDR2 YSYEKL. The CDR3 sequence: CASSQEGEGGWNPEAFF. Here the CDR3 DNA reads TGCGCCAGCAGCCAAGAGGGGGAGGGAGGATGGAACCCTGAAGCTTTCTTT.

The V gene is TRBV5-4, the J gene TRBJ1-1, with 9 bases that match TRBD1. Trimming removed 0 bases from V and 11 bases from J; junction bases left unmatched: 11. CDR3 size: 15 residues. Germline V lookup: CDR1 SGHNT, CDR2 YYREEE (reference sequence). The chain's CDR3 is CASSLGGTGLSEAFF. CDR3 DNA: TGTGCCAGCAGCTTGGGGGGGACAGGGCTTAGTGAGGCTTTCTTT.

The chain has TRBV5-8 and TRBJ1-2; D is unclear. The CDR3 totals 15 residues. The germline V and J ends were trimmed by 0 bases and 2 bases, with 11 bases remaining between them. CDR1 and CDR2 (germline): SGHTS, YDEGEE. The DNA for the CDR3 is TGTGCCAGCAGCTTGGCCGGGGATGGGAACTATGGCTACACCTTC. Its translation is CASSLAGDGNYGYTF.

The chain recombines TRBV27 with TRBJ2-1, with 7 bases that match TRBD2. The CDR3 totals 15 residues. Germline trimming cut 6 bases from V and 5 bases from J; bases unmatched to any gene: 10. From germline, CDR1 is MNHEY and CDR2 SMNVEV (reference sequence). CDR3 residues: CASSPKAGYDNEQFF. DNA for the CDR3: TGTGCCAGCAGCCCGAAAGCGGGATACGACAATGAGCAGTTCTTC.

The V call is TRBV19, the J call TRBJ2-3; TRBD2 matches at 7 bases. CDR3 length: 17 amino acids. Germline V CDR1 and CDR2: LNHDA, SQIVND (reference sequence). The J segment lost 4 bases and the V segment lost 5 bases, leaving 15 bases of the junction unmatched. Written as DNA, the CDR3 is TGTGCCAGTAGTCTCAGGACTAGTTCGGATCAGTCAGATACGCAGTATTTT. Its translation: CASSLRTSSDQSDTQYF.

The rearrangement uses TRBV27 and TRBJ1-1; D is possibly TRBD1 (6 bases). V lost 4 bases and J 7 bases, leaving 16 bases between the germline ends. The CDR3 length is 14 residues. Germline V gives CDR1 MNHEY, CDR2 SMNVEV (reference sequence). The CDR3 DNA sequence: TGTGCCAGCAGTTCACGACAGGCCCCCCATGAAGCTTTCTTT. Its protein is CASSSRQAPHEAFF.

The chain links TRBV5-4 to TRBJ1-1; TRBD1 is a possible D gene (6 bases). The CDR3 is 15 amino acids. The germline CDR1 and CDR2 sequences are SGHNT and YYREEE (reference sequence). V lost 0 bases, J lost 3 bases, and 12 bases lay in between. CDR3 sequence reads: CASSLAGRGYTEAFF. DNA of the CDR3: TGTGCCAGCAGCTTGGCTGGCAGGGGTTACACTGAAGCTTTCTTT.